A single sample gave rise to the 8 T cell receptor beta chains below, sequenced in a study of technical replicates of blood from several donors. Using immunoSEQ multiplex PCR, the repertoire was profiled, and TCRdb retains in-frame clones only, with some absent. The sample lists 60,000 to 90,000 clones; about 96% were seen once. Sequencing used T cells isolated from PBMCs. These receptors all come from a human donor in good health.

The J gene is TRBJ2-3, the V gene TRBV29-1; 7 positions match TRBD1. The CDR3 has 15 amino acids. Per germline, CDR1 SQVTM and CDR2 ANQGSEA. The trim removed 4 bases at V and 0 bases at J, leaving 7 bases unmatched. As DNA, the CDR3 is TGCAGCGTTGTCGGGACAGTCTTTAGCACAGATACGCAGTATTTT. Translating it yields CSVVGTVFSTDTQYF.

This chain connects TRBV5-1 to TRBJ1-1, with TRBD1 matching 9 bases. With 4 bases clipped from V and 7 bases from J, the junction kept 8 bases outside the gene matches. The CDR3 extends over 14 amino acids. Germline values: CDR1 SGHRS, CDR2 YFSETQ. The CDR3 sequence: CASSGGTGLGEAFF. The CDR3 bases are TGCGCCAGCAGCGGGGGGACAGGGTTGGGTGAAGCTTTCTTT.

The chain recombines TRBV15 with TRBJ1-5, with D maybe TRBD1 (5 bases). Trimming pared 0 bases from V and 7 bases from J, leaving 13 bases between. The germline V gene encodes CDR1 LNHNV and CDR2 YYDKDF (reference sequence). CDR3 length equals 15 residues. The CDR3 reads CATSRDLAGHQPQHF. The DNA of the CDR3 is TGTGCCACCAGCAGAGATCTGGCAGGGCACCAGCCCCAGCATTTT.

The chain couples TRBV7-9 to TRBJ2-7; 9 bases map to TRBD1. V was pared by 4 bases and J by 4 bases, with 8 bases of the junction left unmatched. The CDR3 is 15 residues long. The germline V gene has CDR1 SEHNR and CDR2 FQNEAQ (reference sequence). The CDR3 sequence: CASSSGTGLFYEQYF. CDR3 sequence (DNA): TGTGCCAGCAGCTCTGGGACAGGGCTTTTTTACGAGCAGTACTTC.

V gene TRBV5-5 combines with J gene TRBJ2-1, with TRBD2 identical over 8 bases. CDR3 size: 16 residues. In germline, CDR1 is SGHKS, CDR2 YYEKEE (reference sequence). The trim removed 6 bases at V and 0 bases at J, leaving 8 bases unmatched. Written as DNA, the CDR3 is TGTGCCAGCACCAACTCGGGGGGGAGCTCCTACAATGAGCAGTTCTTC. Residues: CASTNSGGSSYNEQFF.

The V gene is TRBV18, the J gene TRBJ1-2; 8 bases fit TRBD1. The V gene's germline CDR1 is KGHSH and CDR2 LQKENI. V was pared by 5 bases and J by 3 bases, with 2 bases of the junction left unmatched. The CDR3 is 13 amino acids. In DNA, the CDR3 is TGTGCCAGCTCATCAGGGGGCGACTATGGCTACACCTTC. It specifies CASSSGGDYGYTF.

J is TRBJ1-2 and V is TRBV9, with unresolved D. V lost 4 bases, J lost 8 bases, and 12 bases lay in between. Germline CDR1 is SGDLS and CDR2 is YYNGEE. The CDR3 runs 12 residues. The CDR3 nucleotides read TGTGCCAGCAGCACATCCCGAGGGGGCTACACCTTC. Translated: CASSTSRGGYTF.

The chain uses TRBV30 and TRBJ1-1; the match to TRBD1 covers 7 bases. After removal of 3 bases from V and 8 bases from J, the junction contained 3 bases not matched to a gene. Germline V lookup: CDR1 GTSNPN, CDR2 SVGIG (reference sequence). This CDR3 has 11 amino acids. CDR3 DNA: TGTGCCTGGAGCAGGGGGACGGAAGCTTTCTTT. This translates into CAWSRGTEAFF.